These 30 T cell receptor beta chains were all obtained from the same sample, sequenced in a study of response to subunit inactivated influenza vaccine. MiXCR, applied by TCRdb to the RT-PCR reads, yields one record per CDR3 protein. The sample lists around 850,000 distinct CDR3 sequences, roughly 20% occurring once. Here the sequenced sample was PBMCs from blood, taken more than 4 days after vaccination. The source of these receptors is a man aged 45-65 years who received an inactivated influenza vaccine.

This clonotype was observed a few times. The V gene is TRBV28, the J gene TRBJ2-1; D is unresolved. Germline V CDR1 and CDR2: MDHEN, SYDVKM. Trimming left V 4 bases short and J 9 bases short, with 10 bases between. The CDR3 loop spans 12 amino acids. As DNA, the CDR3 is TGTGCCAGCAGTTATTGGATCGCTGAGCAGTTCTTC. Translated, it gives CASSYWIAEQFF.

The chain joins TRBV28 to TRBJ2-4; D is unclear. The CDR3 loop spans 17 amino acids. Trimming took 3 bases from V and 2 from J, leaving 17 bases between them. The germline CDR1 and CDR2 sequences are MDHEN and SYDVKM. This chain's CDR3 is CASSFGFRFETKNIQYF. In DNA, the CDR3 is TGTGCCAGCAGTTTCGGGTTCCGGTTTGAGACCAAAAACATTCAGTACTTC.

This clonotype was counted only a few times. This chain links TRBV9 with TRBJ2-5, with D possibly matching TRBD1 (6 bases). From germline, CDR1 is SGDLS and CDR2 YYNGEE. The CDR3 loop spans 14 amino acids. The ends were cut back, 0 bases at V and 6 bases at J, with 12 bases in the middle. The CDR3 nucleotides are TGTGCCAGCAGCGTAGACCGGGACACCAAGACCCAGTACTTC. This sequence encodes CASSVDRDTKTQYF.

The chain employs TRBV20-1 and TRBJ2-3; TRBD2 agrees at 9 bases. The CDR3 contains 15 residues. Germline V CDR1 and CDR2: DFQATT, SNEGSKA (reference sequence). V lost 3 bases and J lost 2; bases outside the gene matches: 6. The CDR3 reads CSASTGTSITDTQYF. The DNA for the CDR3 is TGCAGTGCTAGTACCGGGACTAGCATCACAGATACGCAGTATTTT.

This clonotype was picked up a small number of times. The V gene is TRBV15, the J gene TRBJ2-3, with 13 nucleotides matching TRBD2. In germline, CDR1 is LNHNV, CDR2 YYDKDF (reference sequence). J lost 12 bases, V lost 3 bases, and 12 bases had no gene match. The CDR3 is 16 residues long. Here the CDR3 reads CATSRTTSGRPPSQYF. In nucleotides, the CDR3 is TGTGCCACCAGCAGGACGACTAGCGGGAGGCCTCCCAGCCAGTATTTT.

CDR3 in amino acids: CASSMGLAGKNEQFF. CDR3 sequence (DNA): TGTGCCAGTAGTATGGGACTAGCGGGGAAAAATGAGCAGTTCTTC. The rearrangement uses TRBV19 and TRBJ2-1; 13 bases map to TRBD2. V was pared by 3 bases and J by 7 bases, with 3 bases of the junction left unmatched. Germline V gene sequence: CDR1 LNHDA, CDR2 SQIVND (reference sequence). The CDR3 consists of 15 residues.

The chain combines TRBV7-2 with TRBJ2-7; TRBD2 is a possible D gene (5 bases). The ends were cut back, 4 bases at V and 3 bases at J, with 13 bases in the middle. CDR1 and CDR2 (germline): SGHTA, FQGNSA. The CDR3 has 14 amino acids. The CDR3 nucleotides read TGTGCCAGCAGCTCACGGGGTCGGGGCTACGAGCAGTACTTC. This encodes CASSSRGRGYEQYF. Complete variable domain (other parts from reference TRBV7-2 and TRBJ2-7): GAGVSQSPSNKVTEKGKDVELRCDPISGHTALYWYRQSLGQGLEFLIYFQGNSAPDKSGLPSDRFSAERTGGSVSTLTIQRTQQEDSAVYLCASSSRGRGYEQYFGPGTRLTVT.

This clonotype was picked up a small number of times. The chain has TRBV30 and TRBJ2-3, with 11 bases matching TRBD2. The CDR3 is made up of 13 amino acids. CDR1 is GTSNPN and CDR2 is SVGIG in the germline V gene (reference sequence). The CDR3 bases are TGTGCAATATTAGCGGGGGGGACAGATACGCAGTATTTT. This sequence encodes CAILAGGTDTQYF.

This clonotype was counted a single time. This sequence joins TRBV14 and TRBJ2-5, with TRBD2 matching over 10 bases. This CDR3 has 14 amino acids. The germline V gene encodes CDR1 SGHDN and CDR2 FVKESK. V trimming: 6 bases; J trimming: 6 bases; junction bases outside the gene matches: 7. This CDR3 reads CASSDKAGGKTQYF. The CDR3 coding sequence is TGTGCCAGCAGTGACAAAGCGGGAGGGAAGACCCAGTACTTC.

This clonotype was detected a few times. The chain is built from TRBV7-2 and TRBJ2-5; perhaps TRBD2 as D (6 bases). Germline lookup yields CDR1 SGHTA and CDR2 FQGNSA. The CDR3 runs to 15 residues. V dropped 1 base and J dropped 1 base, with 10 bases sitting between them. The CDR3 sequence: CASSLDPGSQETQYF. CDR3 bases: TGTGCCAGCAGCTTAGACCCCGGGAGCCAAGAGACCCAGTACTTC. Full variable domain (remainder filled in from reference TRBV7-2 and TRBJ2-5): GAGVSQSPSNKVTEKGKDVELRCDPISGHTALYWYRQSLGQGLEFLIYFQGNSAPDKSGLPSDRFSAERTGGSVSTLTIQRTQQEDSAVYLCASSLDPGSQETQYFGPGTRLLVL.

V gene TRBV28 combines with J gene TRBJ2-7; the D gene is possibly TRBD2 (6 bases). Germline values: CDR1 MDHEN, CDR2 SYDVKM. V was clipped by 0 bases and J by 2 bases, with 11 bases between them. There are 15 residues in the CDR3. The chain's CDR3 is CASSLWPGDPYEQYF. CDR3 nucleotide sequence: TGTGCCAGCAGTTTATGGCCGGGAGACCCCTACGAGCAGTACTTC.

This clonotype was found a few times. The chain combines TRBV6-1 with TRBJ1-1; D is possibly TRBD1 (5 bases). This CDR3 is 15 amino acids long. Germline V gene sequence: CDR1 MNHNS, CDR2 SASEGT. The V and J ends lost 2 bases and 1 base respectively, with 11 bases between them. The CDR3 sequence: CASSELGRGNTEAFF. The CDR3 coding sequence is TGTGCCAGCAGTGAACTGGGACGGGGGAACACTGAAGCTTTCTTT.

This chain joins TRBV29-1 and TRBJ2-7; TRBD1 aligns across 7 bases. The CDR3 covers 12 residues. Germline lookup yields CDR1 SQVTM and CDR2 ANQGSEA. Trimming at V came to 6 bases and at J to 3 bases, leaving 5 bases not matched to a gene. The CDR3 nucleotides are TGCAGCGTAGCCCGGGACAGCTACGAGCAGTACTTC. Protein sequence: CSVARDSYEQYF.

CDR3 region: CASSSLRGRPYEQYF. In DNA form, the CDR3 reads TGTGCCAGCTCCTCCCTAAGGGGGAGACCCTACGAGCAGTACTTC. The V call is TRBV7-6, the J call TRBJ2-7; TRBD1 might be the D (6 bases). The length of the CDR3 is 15 residues. CDR1 SGHVS and CDR2 FNYEAQ come from the germline V gene. The V gene lost 8 bases and the J gene lost 2 bases, with 19 bases spanning the gap.

This clonotype was counted a few times. V usage is TRBV7-2 and J usage is TRBJ2-7, with TRBD2 matching 10 bases. The CDR3 contains 16 residues. Trimming took 2 bases from V and 3 from J; bases not matched to a gene: 7. The germline V gene encodes CDR1 SGHTA and CDR2 FQGNSA. As DNA, the CDR3 is TGTGCCAGCAGCTTACAGGCTCTAGCGGGGGTCTACGAGCAGTACTTC. Translated, it gives CASSLQALAGVYEQYF. Using reference TRBV7-2 and TRBJ2-7 for the parts outside the CDR3, the full variable domain is GAGVSQSPSNKVTEKGKDVELRCDPISGHTALYWYRQSLGQGLEFLIYFQGNSAPDKSGLPSDRFSAERTGGSVSTLTIQRTQQEDSAVYLCASSLQALAGVYEQYFGPGTRLTVT.

This clonotype was seen ten or more times. This chain links TRBV6-5 with TRBJ2-3, with TRBD2 matching over 10 bases. V lost 4 bases, J lost 4 bases, and 11 bases stayed unmatched. CDR1 and CDR2 from the germline V gene are MNHEY and SVGAGI. The CDR3 loop spans 17 amino acids. The CDR3 sequence: CASSSDRAGGPSDTQYF. The CDR3, as DNA: TGTGCCAGCAGTTCCGATCGAGCGGGGGGGCCATCAGATACGCAGTATTTT.

There are many counts of this clonotype. The V call is TRBV7-9, the J call TRBJ2-1; 10 nucleotides line up with TRBD1. V dropped 4 bases and J dropped 4; count of bases not matched to a gene: 7. This CDR3 region has 16 residues. Germline V gene lookup returns CDR1 SEHNR and CDR2 FQNEAQ (reference sequence). In DNA form, the CDR3 reads TGTGCCAGCAGCTCGCCGGGACAGGGGCTTTACAATGAGCAGTTCTTC. It specifies CASSSPGQGLYNEQFF.

This clonotype was observed a handful of times. CDR3 in amino acids: CASSLHPGTINEQFF. CDR3 nucleotides: TGTGCCAGCAGTTTACACCCAGGAACTATCAATGAGCAGTTCTTC. The rearrangement links TRBV28 to TRBJ2-1; unclear D gene. CDR3 size: 15 residues. Per the germline V gene, CDR1 is MDHEN and CDR2 is SYDVKM. V lost 2 bases, J lost 6 bases, and 14 bases lay in between.

This rearrangement joins TRBV4-2 to TRBJ2-5; D is tentatively TRBD1 or TRBD2 (5 bases each). This CDR3 spans 17 amino acids. The V and J ends lost 1 base and 5 bases respectively, with 20 bases between them. Germline CDR1 and CDR2: LGHNA and YNFKEQ. The CDR3 bases are TGTGCCAGCAGCCAAGGGTCTAGCAGGGTTTCCGCCGAGACCCAGTACTTC. Protein sequence: CASSQGSSRVSAETQYF.

The table lists this clonotype with a few counts. The chain recombines TRBV12-3 or TRBV12-4 with TRBJ1-5; tentatively, D is TRBD1 (6 bases). The CDR3 has 12 amino acids. Deletions cut 5 bases from V and 9 bases from J, with 11 bases between. The CDR3 here is CASSTQQGPQHF. The CDR3 bases are TGTGCCAGCAGTACCCAACAGGGGCCCCAGCATTTT.

This clonotype was seen ten or more times. This chain's CDR3 is CASSLGPRTGINSPLHF. As DNA, the CDR3 is TGTGCCAGCAGCTTAGGCCCCCGGACAGGAATAAATTCACCCCTCCACTTT. V and J are TRBV7-9 and TRBJ1-6, with TRBD1 matching 7 bases. The CDR3 spans 17 residues. J was trimmed by 7 bases and V by 1 base; bases with no gene match: 10. From germline, CDR1 is SEHNR and CDR2 FQNEAQ (reference sequence).

This chain connects TRBV12-3 or TRBV12-4 to TRBJ2-1; 8 bases align to TRBD1. The length of the CDR3 is 14 residues. The V and J ends lost 3 bases and 5 bases, in that order; junction bases with no gene match: 3. Written as DNA, the CDR3 is TGTGCCAGCAGTTTTGGACAGGGCAACAATGAGCAGTTCTTC. It specifies CASSFGQGNNEQFF.

This clonotype was detected only a few times. The chain is built from TRBV4-3 and TRBJ1-2; the D is unclear. The germline V and J ends were trimmed by 0 bases and 1 base, with 9 bases remaining between them. The CDR3 length is 15 residues. Germline CDR1 LGHNA, CDR2 YSLEER. This chain's CDR3 is CASSQDLYSNYGYTF. The CDR3 DNA reads TGCGCCAGCAGCCAAGATCTGTACAGTAACTATGGCTACACCTTC.

Turning to this clonotype: The conserved closing phenylalanine or tryptophan is absent in this CDR3, likely reflecting a read error. The J gene is TRBJ1-2, the V gene TRBV29-1; perhaps TRBD1 as D (6 bases). The V end was cut by 3 bases, the J end by 10 bases, with 15 bases between. This CDR3 comprises 12 residues. Germline loops: CDR1 SQVTM, CDR2 ANQGSEA. The DNA for the CDR3 is TGCAGCGTTGAGGGGGGGGCTTCCTTCTACACCATC. Protein sequence: CSVEGGASFYTI.

This clonotype was detected only a few times. The V gene is TRBV11-1, the J gene TRBJ2-6; D perhaps matches TRBD1 (5 bases). Between the trimmed V and J ends, which lost 7 bases and 1 base, there was a span of 14 bases. CDR3 length: 16 amino acids. Germline V CDR1 and CDR2: SGHAT, FQDESV (reference sequence). CDR3 nucleotides: TGTGCCAGCAACAAACGAGCAGGGTCTGGGGCCAACGTCCTGACTTTC. It translates to CASNKRAGSGANVLTF.

At least ten counts were recorded for this clonotype. This chain connects TRBV7-9 to TRBJ2-4; D remains unclear. The germline gives CDR1 SEHNR, CDR2 FQNEAQ (reference sequence). Trimming took off 5 bases at V and 0 bases at J, with 11 bases between the two ends. The CDR3 length is 15 residues. The CDR3 loop is CASSPPAVAKNIQYF. CDR3 coding DNA: TGTGCCAGCAGCCCTCCGGCTGTAGCCAAAAACATTCAGTACTTC.

The J gene is TRBJ2-7, the V gene TRBV24-1, with 10 positions matching TRBD1. Trimming removed 4 bases from V and 3 bases from J; junction bases left unmatched: 8. Germline values: CDR1 KGHDR, CDR2 SFDVKD. The CDR3 covers 16 residues. In nucleotides, the CDR3 is TGTGCCACCAGTGACCGCTCTGGGACAGGGGTCTACGAGCAGTACTTC. Amino acid sequence: CATSDRSGTGVYEQYF.

In its sample, this clonotype was seen many times. The chain combines TRBV20-1 with TRBJ1-1; TRBD1 matches at 8 bases. The germline CDR1 and CDR2 sequences are DFQATT and SNEGSKA (reference sequence). The J segment lost 9 bases and the V segment lost 6 bases, leaving 6 bases of the junction unmatched. The CDR3 length is 11 residues. Here the CDR3 reads CSAPGTGKAFF. In DNA, the CDR3 is TGCAGTGCACCTGGGACAGGAAAAGCTTTCTTT.

Many counts were recorded for this clonotype. The chain joins TRBV10-3 to TRBJ1-5; D is unresolved. Between the trimmed V and J ends, which lost 2 bases and 9 bases, there was a span of 11 bases. The CDR3 length is 13 residues. Germline-derived CDR1 and CDR2 are ENHRY and SYGVKD. CDR3 in DNA: TGTGCCATCAGTGAGAACAGTCTGGGGCCCCAGCATTTT. Translation gives CAISENSLGPQHF.

In its sample, this clonotype was seen a few times. The chain combines TRBV9 with TRBJ2-3, with 13 bases matching TRBD2. The length of the CDR3 is 18 residues. Germline CDR1 and CDR2: SGDLS and YYNGEE. V lost 4 bases and J lost 0; bases outside the gene matches: 8. The chain's CDR3 is CASSTLAGGPWSTDTQYF. As DNA, the CDR3 is TGTGCCAGCAGCACACTAGCGGGAGGGCCTTGGAGCACAGATACGCAGTATTTT.